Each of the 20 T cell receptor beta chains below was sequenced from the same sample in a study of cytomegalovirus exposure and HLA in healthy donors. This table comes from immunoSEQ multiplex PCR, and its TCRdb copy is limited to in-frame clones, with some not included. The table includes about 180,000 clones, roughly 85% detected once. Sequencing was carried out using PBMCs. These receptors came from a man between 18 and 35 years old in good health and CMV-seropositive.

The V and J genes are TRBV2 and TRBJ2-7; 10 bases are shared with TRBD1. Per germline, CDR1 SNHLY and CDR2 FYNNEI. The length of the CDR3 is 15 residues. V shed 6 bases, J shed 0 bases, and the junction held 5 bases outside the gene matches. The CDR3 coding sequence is TGTGCCAGCAGCCGGGACAGGGGAAGCTCCTACGAGCAGTACTTC. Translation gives CASSRDRGSSYEQYF.

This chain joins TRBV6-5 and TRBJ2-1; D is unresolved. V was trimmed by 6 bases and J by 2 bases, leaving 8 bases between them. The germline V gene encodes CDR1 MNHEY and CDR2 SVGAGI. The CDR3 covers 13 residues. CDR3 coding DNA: TGTGCCAGCAGATCGGTAACCTACAATGAGCAGTTCTTC. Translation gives CASRSVTYNEQFF.

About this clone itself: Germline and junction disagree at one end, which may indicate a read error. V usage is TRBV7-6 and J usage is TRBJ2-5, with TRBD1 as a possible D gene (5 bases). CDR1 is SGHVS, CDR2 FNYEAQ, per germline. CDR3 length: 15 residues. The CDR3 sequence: CASSFRWGHQETQHF. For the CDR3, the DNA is TGTGCCAGCAGCTTTAGGTGGGGCCACCAAGAGACCCAGCACTTC.

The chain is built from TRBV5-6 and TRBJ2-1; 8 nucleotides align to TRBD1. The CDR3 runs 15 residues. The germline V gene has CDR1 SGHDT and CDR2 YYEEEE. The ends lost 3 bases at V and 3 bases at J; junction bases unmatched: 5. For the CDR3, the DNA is TGTGCCAGCAGCTCGACAGGGGAGATCTACAATGAGCAGTTCTTC. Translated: CASSSTGEIYNEQFF.

CDR3 sequence: CASSLTIHEQYF. In DNA form, the CDR3 reads TGTGCCAGCAGCCTCACTATCCACGAGCAGTACTTC. V and J are TRBV28 and TRBJ2-7; D is unclear. The V and J ends lost 6 bases and 5 bases respectively, with 11 bases between them. CDR1 MDHEN and CDR2 SYDVKM come from the germline V gene. The CDR3 has 12 amino acids.

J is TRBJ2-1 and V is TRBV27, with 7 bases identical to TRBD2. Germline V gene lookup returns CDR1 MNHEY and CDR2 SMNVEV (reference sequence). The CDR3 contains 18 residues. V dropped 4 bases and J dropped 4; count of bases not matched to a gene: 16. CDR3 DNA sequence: TGTGCCAGCAGTTCCGCCGGGGGAGGGGCGGGGACGTACAATGAGCAGTTCTTC. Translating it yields CASSSAGGGAGTYNEQFF.

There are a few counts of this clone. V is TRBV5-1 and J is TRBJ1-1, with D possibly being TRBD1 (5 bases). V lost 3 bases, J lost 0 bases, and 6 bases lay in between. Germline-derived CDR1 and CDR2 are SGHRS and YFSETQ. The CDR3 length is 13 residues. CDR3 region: CASSSTVNTEAFF. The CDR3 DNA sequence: TGCGCCAGCAGCTCGACAGTGAACACTGAAGCTTTCTTT.

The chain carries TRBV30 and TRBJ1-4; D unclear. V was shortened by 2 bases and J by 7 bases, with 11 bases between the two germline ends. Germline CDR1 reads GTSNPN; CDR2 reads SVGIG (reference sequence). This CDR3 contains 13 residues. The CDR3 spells CAWSNLDFEKLFF. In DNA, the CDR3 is TGTGCCTGGAGTAACCTGGACTTTGAAAAACTGTTTTTT.

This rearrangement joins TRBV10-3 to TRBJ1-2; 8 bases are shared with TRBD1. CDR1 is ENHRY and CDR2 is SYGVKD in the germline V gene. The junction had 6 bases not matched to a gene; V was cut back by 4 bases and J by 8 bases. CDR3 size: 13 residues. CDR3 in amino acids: CAISVATGDGYTF. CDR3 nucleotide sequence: TGTGCCATCAGTGTGGCGACAGGGGACGGCTACACCTTC.

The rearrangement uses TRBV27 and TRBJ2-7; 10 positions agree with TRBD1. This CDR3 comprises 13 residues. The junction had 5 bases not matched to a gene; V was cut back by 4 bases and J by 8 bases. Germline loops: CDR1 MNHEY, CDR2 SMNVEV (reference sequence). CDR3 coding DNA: TGTGCCAGCAGTTGGGGGACAGGGGACAAGCAGTACTTC. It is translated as CASSWGTGDKQYF.

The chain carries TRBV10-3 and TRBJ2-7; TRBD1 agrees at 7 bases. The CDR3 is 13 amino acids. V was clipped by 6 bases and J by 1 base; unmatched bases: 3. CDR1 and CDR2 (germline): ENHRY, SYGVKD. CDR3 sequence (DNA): TGTGCCATCAGCAAACAGGGGTCCTACGAGCAGTACTTC. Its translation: CAISKQGSYEQYF.

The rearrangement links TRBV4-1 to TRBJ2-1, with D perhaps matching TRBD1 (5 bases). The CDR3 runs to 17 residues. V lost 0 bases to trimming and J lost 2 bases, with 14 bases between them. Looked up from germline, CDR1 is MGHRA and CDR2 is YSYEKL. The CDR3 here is CASSQDRIGATYNEQFF. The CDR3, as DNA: TGCGCCAGCAGCCAAGATCGGATTGGGGCGACCTACAATGAGCAGTTCTTC.

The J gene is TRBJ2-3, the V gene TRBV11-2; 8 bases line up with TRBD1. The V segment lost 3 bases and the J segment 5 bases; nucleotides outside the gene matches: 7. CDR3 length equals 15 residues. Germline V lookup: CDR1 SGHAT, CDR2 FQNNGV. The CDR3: CASSFNLQGGDTQYF. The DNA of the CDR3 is TGTGCCAGCAGCTTTAATTTACAGGGGGGAGATACGCAGTATTTT.

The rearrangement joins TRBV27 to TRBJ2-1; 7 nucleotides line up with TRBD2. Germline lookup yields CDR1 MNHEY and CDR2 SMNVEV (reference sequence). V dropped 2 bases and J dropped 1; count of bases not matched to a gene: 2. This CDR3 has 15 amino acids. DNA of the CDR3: TGTGCCAGCAGTTTACTAGCGGCTTCCTACAATGAGCAGTTCTTC. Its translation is CASSLLAASYNEQFF.

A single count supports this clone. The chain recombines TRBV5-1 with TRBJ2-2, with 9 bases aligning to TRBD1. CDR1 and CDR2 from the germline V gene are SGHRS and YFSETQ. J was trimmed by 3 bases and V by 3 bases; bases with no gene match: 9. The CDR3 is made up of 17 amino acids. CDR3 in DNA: TGCGCCAGCAGCTCGCAGACAGGGGGGATCGACACCGGGGAGCTGTTTTTT. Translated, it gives CASSSQTGGIDTGELFF. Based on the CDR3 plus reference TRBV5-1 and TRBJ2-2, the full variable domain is KAGVTQTPRYLIKTRGQQVTLSCSPISGHRSVSWYQQTPGQGLQFLFEYFSETQRNKGNFPGRFSGRQFSNSRSEMNVSTLELGDSALYLCASSSQTGGIDTGELFFGEGSRLTVL.

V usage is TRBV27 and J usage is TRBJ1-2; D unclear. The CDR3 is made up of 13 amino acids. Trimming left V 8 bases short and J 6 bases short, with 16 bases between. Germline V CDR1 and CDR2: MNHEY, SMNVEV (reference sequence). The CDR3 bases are TGTGCCAGCTCGTTGTGGGAGGGTGATGGCTACACCTTC. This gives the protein CASSLWEGDGYTF.

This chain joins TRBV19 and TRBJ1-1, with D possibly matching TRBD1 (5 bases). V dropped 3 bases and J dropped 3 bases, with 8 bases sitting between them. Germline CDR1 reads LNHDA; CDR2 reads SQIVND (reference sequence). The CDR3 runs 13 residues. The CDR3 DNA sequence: TGTGCCAGTAGTATGGGGGGTTACACTGAAGCTTTCTTT. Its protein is CASSMGGYTEAFF.

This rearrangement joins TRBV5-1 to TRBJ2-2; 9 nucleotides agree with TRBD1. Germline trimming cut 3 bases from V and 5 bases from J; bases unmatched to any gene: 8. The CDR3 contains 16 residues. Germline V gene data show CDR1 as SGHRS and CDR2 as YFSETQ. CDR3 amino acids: CASSSDRGFGTGELFF. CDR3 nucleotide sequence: TGCGCCAGCAGCTCAGACAGGGGGTTCGGGACCGGGGAGCTGTTTTTT.

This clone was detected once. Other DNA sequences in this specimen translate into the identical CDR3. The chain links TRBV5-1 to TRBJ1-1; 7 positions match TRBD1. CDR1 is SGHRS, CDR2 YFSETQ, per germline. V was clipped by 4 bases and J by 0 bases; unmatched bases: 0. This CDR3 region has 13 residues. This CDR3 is CASSGTVNTEAFF. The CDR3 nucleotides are TGCGCCAGCAGCGGGACAGTGAACACTGAAGCTTTCTTT.

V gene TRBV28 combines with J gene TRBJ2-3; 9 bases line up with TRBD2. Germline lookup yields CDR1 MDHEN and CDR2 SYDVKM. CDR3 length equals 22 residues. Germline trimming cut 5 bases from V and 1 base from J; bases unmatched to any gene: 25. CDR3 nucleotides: TGTGCCAGCAGTCCACTCCGCGGGGGGGCGGGAGACCTCACAGCCGGCACAGATACGCAGTATTTT. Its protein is CASSPLRGGAGDLTAGTDTQYF.